Listed here are 31 T cell receptor beta chains from one sample, sequenced in a study of identical twins. TCRdb used MiXCR to reprocess the 5' RACE reads, holding one entry per CDR3 protein. This sample has some 710,000 distinct CDR3 sequences, with approximately 6% found just once. The sequenced sample was naive T cells sorted from blood. The receptors shown here come from a man between 18 and 29 years old in good health.

The table lists this clonotype with a few counts. The V gene is TRBV20-1, the J gene TRBJ1-1; 7 bases fit TRBD1. The CDR3 sequence is 14 residues long. V shed 0 bases and J 0 bases; nucleotides not matched to a gene: 1. Germline lookup yields CDR1 DFQATT and CDR2 SNEGSKA (reference sequence). CDR3 sequence: CSARDGTVNTEAFF. For the CDR3, the DNA is TGCAGTGCTAGAGATGGGACAGTGAACACTGAAGCTTTCTTT.

This chain uses TRBV4-2 with TRBJ2-7, with D tentatively TRBD1 (5 bases). V was shortened by 0 bases and J by 2 bases, with 17 bases between the two germline ends. This CDR3 is 17 amino acids long. Germline loops: CDR1 LGHNA, CDR2 YNFKEQ. This CDR3 is CASSQDGGAVGTYEQYF. The CDR3 DNA reads as TGTGCCAGCAGCCAAGATGGTGGGGCAGTAGGTACCTACGAGCAGTACTTC.

There are many counts of this clonotype. The chain links TRBV12-3 or TRBV12-4 to TRBJ2-5; no definite D call. CDR3 length equals 15 residues. Trimming took off 1 base at V and 2 bases at J, with 11 bases between the two ends. The CDR3 reads CASSLVGARQETQYF. The CDR3 DNA is TGTGCCAGCAGTTTAGTTGGCGCCAGACAAGAGACCCAGTACTTC.

This clonotype was recorded many times. V is TRBV7-2 and J is TRBJ2-7, with D maybe TRBD2 (6 bases). V lost 5 bases and J 9 bases, leaving 14 bases between the germline ends. In germline, CDR1 is SGHTA, CDR2 FQGNSA. CDR3 length: 12 amino acids. CDR3 loop: CASSLFAGMQYF. CDR3 in DNA: TGTGCCAGCAGCCTCTTCGCGGGAATGCAGTACTTC.

This clonotype was seen ten or more times. V gene TRBV29-1 combines with J gene TRBJ2-1, with a possible D match to TRBD2 (6 bases). The germline V gene has CDR1 SQVTM and CDR2 ANQGSEA. The CDR3 contains 12 residues. V was shortened by 7 bases and J by 7 bases, with 14 bases between the two germline ends. CDR3 coding DNA: TGCAGCGCCGCGGGCGGGAAAAATGAGCAGTTCTTC. This codes for CSAAGGKNEQFF.

Only a few counts were recorded for this clonotype. The chain's CDR3 is CASSQDVGGRAFF. The CDR3 DNA is TGTGCCAGCAGCCAAGATGTGGGGGGGCGCGCTTTCTTT. The V gene is TRBV3-1, the J gene TRBJ1-1, with TRBD1 as a possible D gene (6 bases). The germline gives CDR1 LGHDT, CDR2 YNNKEL (reference sequence). This CDR3 comprises 13 residues. V was pared by 0 bases and J by 11 bases, with 13 bases between. Based on the CDR3 plus reference TRBV3-1 and TRBJ1-1, the full variable domain is DTAVSQTPKYLVTQMGNDKSIKCEQNLGHDTMYWYKQDSKKFLKIMFSYNNKELIINETVPNRFSPKSPDKAHLNLHINSLELGDSAVYFCASSQDVGGRAFFGQGTRLTVV.

This clonotype was picked up many times. This chain's CDR3 is CATSAGTANGYTF. CDR3 in DNA: TGTGCCACCAGTGCCGGGACAGCGAATGGCTACACCTTC. The chain couples TRBV24-1 to TRBJ1-2; TRBD1 aligns across 7 bases. The CDR3 totals 13 residues. Germline assignment: CDR1 KGHDR and CDR2 SFDVKD. The junction had 5 bases not matched to a gene; V was cut back by 5 bases and J by 6 bases.

This clonotype was seen only once. This chain uses TRBV20-1 with TRBJ2-3, with D uncertain. The CDR3 is made up of 14 amino acids. Trimming took off 2 bases at V and 0 bases at J, with 9 bases between the two ends. The germline CDR1 and CDR2 sequences are DFQATT and SNEGSKA (reference sequence). This chain's CDR3 is CSARTRVSTDTQYF. The CDR3 DNA sequence: TGCAGTGCTAGAACCCGGGTCAGCACAGATACGCAGTATTTT.

This clonotype was counted at least ten times. The V call is TRBV7-9, the J call TRBJ1-5; D might be TRBD1 (6 bases). The CDR3 runs 16 residues. Trimming pared 8 bases from V and 5 bases from J, leaving 22 bases between. Germline V lookup: CDR1 SEHNR, CDR2 FQNEAQ (reference sequence). The CDR3 spells CASGPSGQTGHQPQHF. The CDR3, as DNA: TGTGCCAGCGGACCTTCGGGTCAGACAGGCCATCAGCCCCAGCATTTT.

At least ten counts were recorded for this clonotype. The V and J genes are TRBV7-2 and TRBJ1-6; 8 nucleotides agree with TRBD1. Per the germline V gene, CDR1 is SGHTA and CDR2 is FQGNSA. The CDR3 extends over 15 amino acids. V lost 0 bases to trimming and J lost 10 bases; unmatched junction nucleotides: 5. The CDR3 nucleotides are TGTGCCAGCAGCTTAGCTGTGACAGGGGTCTCACCCCTCCACTTT. Amino acids: CASSLAVTGVSPLHF.

This clonotype occurred many times. V usage is TRBV5-6 and J usage is TRBJ1-1, with D unclear. This CDR3 spans 12 amino acids. Trimming shortened V by 2 bases and J by 2 bases, and 4 bases separated the two germline ends. Germline CDR1 is SGHDT and CDR2 is YYEEEE. The CDR3 sequence: CASSFFNTEAFF. The CDR3 nucleotides read TGTGCCAGCAGCTTTTTTAACACTGAAGCTTTCTTT.

At least ten counts were recorded for this clonotype. The chain recombines TRBV29-1 with TRBJ2-7, with D tentatively TRBD1 (6 bases). This CDR3 has 12 amino acids. V lost 6 bases, J lost 0 bases, and 9 bases lay in between. Germline CDR1 and CDR2: SQVTM and ANQGSEA. Written as DNA, the CDR3 is TGCAGCGTGTGGACAGTCTCCTACGAGCAGTACTTC. Protein sequence: CSVWTVSYEQYF.

This clonotype was seen ten or more times. V is TRBV14 and J is TRBJ1-6, with TRBD1 identical over 9 bases. The CDR3 runs 15 residues. Trimming removed 5 bases from V and 7 bases from J; junction bases left unmatched: 6. In germline, CDR1 is SGHDN, CDR2 FVKESK. The CDR3 loop reads CASSWTGTGNSPLHF. In DNA form, the CDR3 reads TGTGCCAGCAGCTGGACCGGGACAGGGAATTCACCCCTCCACTTT.

This clonotype appeared once. Its ends do not fully match the called genes, so a read error is possible. The rearrangement joins TRBV24-1 to TRBJ1-5, with 9 bases aligning to TRBD1. This CDR3 is built from 15 residues. The V gene's germline CDR1 is KGHDR and CDR2 SFDVKD. The CDR3 nucleotides read TGTGCCGCCAGTGATCGGACAGGGGGCAATCAGCCCCAGCATTTT. Encoded protein: CAASDRTGGNQPQHF.

The table lists this clonotype with many counts. V gene TRBV27 combines with J gene TRBJ1-2; D ambiguous. Trimming removed 6 bases from V and 4 bases from J, with 12 bases in between. This CDR3 contains 13 residues. Looked up from germline, CDR1 is MNHEY and CDR2 is SMNVEV (reference sequence). CDR3 in DNA: TGTGCCAGCAGGCCTGCAGACCTCTATGGCTACACCTTC. Amino acids: CASRPADLYGYTF.

This clonotype was counted between two and nine times. The gene calls are TRBV7-8 and TRBJ2-3; the D is unclear. CDR1 SGHVS and CDR2 FQNEAQ come from the germline V gene. The CDR3 sequence is 15 residues long. The V gene lost 5 bases and the J gene lost 2 bases, with 14 bases spanning the gap. This CDR3 reads CASSRTPISTDTQYF. DNA of the CDR3: TGTGCCAGCAGCCGGACCCCAATCTCCACAGATACGCAGTATTTT.

The table lists this clonotype with many counts. The V and J genes are TRBV12-3 or TRBV12-4 and TRBJ2-2; weak D call: TRBD1 (6 bases). CDR3 length: 16 residues. V was trimmed by 3 bases and J by 4 bases, leaving 15 bases between them. CDR3 coding DNA: TGTGCCAGCAGTTTCATACAGGGTCGTGCCACCGGGGAGCTGTTTTTT. This gives the protein CASSFIQGRATGELFF.

Only a few counts were recorded for this clonotype. V is TRBV19 and J is TRBJ2-1; tentative D call: TRBD2 (6 bases). Germline assignment: CDR1 LNHDA and CDR2 SQIVND (reference sequence). The length of the CDR3 is 14 residues. The ends were cut back, 6 bases at V and 8 bases at J, with 17 bases in the middle. CDR3 nucleotide sequence: TGTGCCAGTAGGCTTGCCGGGGGAGCCCATGAGCAGTTCTTC. Amino acids: CASRLAGGAHEQFF.

This clonotype was detected ten times or more. The chain links TRBV27 to TRBJ2-2; D is unresolved. There are 15 residues in the CDR3. Germline lookup yields CDR1 MNHEY and CDR2 SMNVEV (reference sequence). The V gene lost 5 bases and the J gene lost 5 bases, with 15 bases spanning the gap. The CDR3 spells CASSAWPLETGELFF. The CDR3 bases are TGTGCCAGCAGTGCCTGGCCGTTGGAGACCGGGGAGCTGTTTTTT.

The chain employs TRBV6-2 or TRBV6-3 and TRBJ2-1; perhaps D is TRBD1 or TRBD2 (6 bases each). V was shortened by 8 bases and J by 10 bases, with 15 bases between the two germline ends. The CDR3 totals 12 residues. Germline V lookup: CDR1 MNHEY, CDR2 SVGEGT. CDR3 sequence: CASGSLGGEQFF. The CDR3 bases are TGTGCCAGCGGATCTCTCGGGGGCGAGCAGTTCTTC.

This clonotype was observed many times. The rearrangement links TRBV20-1 to TRBJ2-7, with a weak D call TRBD1 (5 bases). The germline V gene encodes CDR1 DFQATT and CDR2 SNEGSKA (reference sequence). Deletions cut 1 base from V and 1 base from J, with 11 bases between. CDR3 length equals 14 residues. CDR3 loop: CSARAPGLSYEQYF. CDR3 coding DNA: TGCAGTGCTAGAGCCCCAGGGTTATCCTACGAGCAGTACTTC.

This clonotype was picked up many times. The V gene is TRBV15, the J gene TRBJ2-7; 12 bases align to TRBD2. The CDR3 contains 15 residues. The germline V gene has CDR1 LNHNV and CDR2 YYDKDF (reference sequence). Trimming removed 2 bases from V and 2 bases from J; junction bases left unmatched: 1. In DNA, the CDR3 is TGTGCCACCAGCAGACTAGCGGGAGGGACCTACGAGCAGTACTTC. Protein: CATSRLAGGTYEQYF. The full variable domain, with the rest looked up from reference TRBV15 and TRBJ2-7, is DAMVIQNPRYQVTQFGKPVTLSCSQTLNHNVMYWYQQKSSQAPKLLFHYYDKDFNNEADTPDNFQSRRPNTSFCFLDIRSPGLGDTAMYLCATSRLAGGTYEQYFGPGTRLTVT.

Regarding this clonotype: One end of the junction varies from germline; a read error may be responsible. This sequence joins TRBV6-6 and TRBJ2-5, with D possibly called TRBD1 or TRBD2 (6 bases each). Germline CDR1 reads MNHNY; CDR2 reads SVGAGI (reference sequence). This CDR3 has 13 residues. The CDR3 DNA is TGTGCCACCGGCCGCCGGGGGCAAGTGACCCAGTACTTC. This encodes CATGRRGQVTQYF.

This clonotype occurred a few times. The J gene is TRBJ2-5, the V gene TRBV12-3 or TRBV12-4; a possible D gene is TRBD1 (6 bases). V lost 3 bases to trimming and J lost 6 bases, with 11 bases between them. The CDR3 runs to 13 residues. The CDR3 bases are TGTGCCAGCAGTTTGGGGGCAGTCCAGACCCAGTACTTC. Translating gives CASSLGAVQTQYF.

This sequence joins TRBV7-9 and TRBJ1-2; D is unclear. CDR3 length: 12 residues. From germline, CDR1 is SEHNR and CDR2 FQNEAQ (reference sequence). V dropped 5 bases and J dropped 6 bases, with 10 bases sitting between them. For the CDR3, the DNA is TGTGCCAGCAGCCCCGACCTTCATGGCTACACCTTC. It yields the protein CASSPDLHGYTF.

This clonotype was detected a few times. This chain joins TRBV11-2 and TRBJ2-6; 9 bases are a match to TRBD1. Germline CDR1 and CDR2: SGHAT and FQNNGV. The CDR3 consists of 18 residues. J gave up 0 bases and V 4 bases, and 7 bases lay outside the gene matches. CDR3 loop: CASSSLTGGSSGANVLTF. The CDR3, as DNA: TGTGCCAGCAGCTCGCTGACAGGGGGGAGCTCTGGGGCCAACGTCCTGACTTTC.

This clonotype was seen only a few times. The chain joins TRBV7-2 to TRBJ2-2; D gene unclear. V lost 5 bases, J lost 1 base, and 17 bases lay in between. This CDR3 has 17 residues. CDR1 is SGHTA, CDR2 FQGNSA, per germline. The CDR3 nucleotides are TGTGCCAGCAGCCCCATGGCCCTTCTAGGGAACACCGGGGAGCTGTTTTTT. It is translated as CASSPMALLGNTGELFF.

V is TRBV6-1 and J is TRBJ2-2; 10 bases line up with TRBD2. CDR1 and CDR2 from the germline V gene are MNHNS and SASEGT. The CDR3 is 16 amino acids. V lost 11 bases and J lost 6; bases outside the gene matches: 15. For the CDR3, the DNA is TGTGCCGGCCATAAAGAGCGGGAGGGCCTGGCCGGGGAGCTGTTTTTT. Its protein is CAGHKEREGLAGELFF.

This clonotype was picked up many times. The J gene is TRBJ2-2, the V gene TRBV12-3 or TRBV12-4; D might be TRBD2 (6 bases). V gave up 5 bases and J gave up 1 base, with 11 bases separating them. The CDR3 extends over 15 amino acids. The CDR3 DNA sequence: TGTGCCAGCAGTCGCAGACTAGAGAACACCGGGGAGCTGTTTTTT. Protein product: CASSRRLENTGELFF.

This clonotype was counted ten times or more. The chain has TRBV5-5 and TRBJ2-7; 8 positions agree with TRBD1. The ends lost 3 bases at V and 4 bases at J; junction bases unmatched: 9. The CDR3 extends over 15 amino acids. CDR1 SGHKS and CDR2 YYEKEE come from the germline V gene (reference sequence). Here the CDR3 reads CASSSSQGAGYEQYF. CDR3 bases: TGTGCCAGCAGCTCGTCCCAGGGGGCGGGATACGAGCAGTACTTC.

This clonotype came up many times. The chain has TRBV12-3 or TRBV12-4 and TRBJ1-6, with 7 bases lining up with TRBD1. V dropped 1 base and J dropped 6; count of bases not matched to a gene: 6. This CDR3 is built from 16 residues. CDR3 protein: CASSLDRQGINSPLHF. DNA for the CDR3: TGTGCCAGCAGTTTAGACCGACAGGGCATTAATTCACCCCTCCACTTT.